Listed below are T cell receptor beta chains from one sample, sequenced in a study of identical twins. TCRdb recomputed calls from the 5' RACE reads with MiXCR, one row per CDR3 protein. Of about 890,000 distinct CDR3 sequences listed, about 12% are singletons. This same sample was also taken into another study, of yellow fever vaccine responses in identical twins.

Sequenced: PBMCs. These receptors were collected from a woman between 18 and 29 years old in good health. The CDR3 runs from the conserved cysteine through the conserved F or W. A D gene is named only where the DNA matches it firmly. Part of the rows lack a size; the others show once, few, many or a class for expanded clones.

TRBV7-9,TRBJ2-3,.,.,CASTPVGGAADTQYF,TGTGCCAGCACCCCAGTGGGGGGGGCCGCAGATACGCAGTATTTT
TRBV5-6,TRBJ2-3,few,TRBD1,CASSFLGTGGNTDTQYF,TGTGCCAGCAGCTTTCTCGGGACAGGGGGAAATACAGATACGCAGTATTTT
TRBV20-1,TRBJ2-1,few,TRBD2,CSVPHSGGVYNEQFF,TGCAGTGTTCCCCATAGCGGGGGGGTCTACAATGAGCAGTTCTTC
TRBV5-1,TRBJ2-3,few,.,CASSFTGEADTQYF,TGCGCCAGCAGCTTCACAGGGGAGGCAGATACGCAGTATTTT
TRBV29-1,TRBJ2-3,many,TRBD2,CSVGLAGSTDTQYF,TGCAGCGTTGGACTAGCGGGGAGCACAGATACGCAGTATTTT
TRBV29-1,TRBJ2-7,.,.,CSVPIGDEQYF,TGCAGCGTTCCCATTGGGGACGAGCAGTACTTC
TRBV20-1,TRBJ2-3,.,.,CSAPGFADTQYF,TGCAGTGCCCCGGGATTTGCAGATACGCAGTATTTT
TRBV9,TRBJ1-2,few,.,CASSVGGAEVNYGYTF,TGTGCCAGCAGCGTCGGTGGGGCCGAAGTTAACTATGGCTACACCTTC
TRBV5-1,TRBJ2-3,few,.,CASNLEGGSTDTQYF,TGCGCCAGCAACCTTGAAGGGGGGAGCACAGATACGCAGTATTTT
TRBV12-3/TRBV12-4,TRBJ1-3,few,.,CASSAQGWYPGNTIYF,TGTGCCAGCAGTGCACAGGGTTGGTACCCTGGAAACACCATATATTTT
TRBV28,TRBJ2-2,.,.,CASSPGTPPGGELFF,TGTGCCAGCAGTCCCGGGACTCCTCCGGGTGGGGAGCTGTTTTTT
TRBV15,TRBJ1-1,many,.,CATSRDPNTEAFF,TGTGCCACCAGCAGAGACCCGAACACTGAAGCTTTCTTT
TRBV5-6,TRBJ1-2,few,.,CASSPALQGIYTF,TGTGCCAGCAGCCCAGCCCTACAGGGAATCTACACCTTC
TRBV5-1,TRBJ2-4,.,TRBD2,CASSTGLAGGADIQYF,TGCGCCAGCAGCACGGGACTAGCGGGAGGTGCGGACATTCAGTACTTC
TRBV12-3/TRBV12-4,TRBJ2-7,few,.,CASSLREESSYEQYF,TGTGCCAGCAGTTTAAGGGAGGAGAGCTCCTACGAGCAGTACTTC
TRBV11-1,TRBJ2-7,.,.,CASRTDWRSTYEQYF,TGTGCCAGCAGGACCGACTGGCGGAGCACCTACGAGCAGTACTTC
TRBV5-1,TRBJ2-7,few,.,CASSSSAQGGYEQYF,TGCGCCAGCAGCTCCTCCGCACAGGGAGGATACGAGCAGTACTTC
TRBV27,TRBJ2-5,few,.,CAIGGAGGTQYF,TGTGCCATCGGCGGGGCCGGCGGGACCCAGTACTTC
TRBV5-6,TRBJ2-1,many,TRBD1,CASSLIAGGNEQFF,TGTGCCAGCAGCTTGATCGCAGGGGGCAATGAGCAGTTCTTC